This TCR beta chain was identified during a study of blood T cell repertoires in COVID-19. With 3 bases clipped from V and 1 base from J, the junction kept 7 bases outside the gene matches. CDR1 is SGHRS, CDR2 YFSETQ, per germline. The CDR3 extends over 16 amino acids. In the original workflow: Amplification with reference gene primers provided the estimates of nucleated cell counts. Method: immunoSEQ multiplex PCR; TCRdb's copy keeps in-frame clones and lacks some. V and J calls and clone size are given by that table; D and trimming were obtained from the DNA. Of 300,000 or so clones listed, just under 90% are singletons.

This sequence originates from a woman aged 40 to 50 with acute or convalescent COVID-19. The sequenced sample consisted of peripheral blood. This rearrangement joins TRBV5-1 to TRBJ1-1; 9 positions agree with TRBD1. The chain's CDR3 is CASSSYRDRENTEAFF. As DNA, the CDR3 is TGCGCCAGCAGCTCATACCGGGACAGGGAGAACACTGAAGCTTTCTTT.